This T cell receptor beta chain was obtained from a study of patients and donors after allogeneic stem cell transplantation. This CDR3 spans 15 amino acids. The V gene lost 9 bases and the J gene lost 0 bases, with 14 bases spanning the gap. TCRdb re-called the RT-PCR reads through MiXCR, storing one row per CDR3 protein. Of some 880,000 distinct CDR3 sequences in the sample, about 20% were seen once. The sequence came from a human donor who was either an allogeneic HSCT recipient or a stem cell or donor lymphocyte infusion donor (not recorded which). It is not recorded whose cells these are; they may come from a transplant donor. The chain is built from TRBV12-3 or TRBV12-4 and TRBJ2-2; a weak D match, TRBD1 (6 bases). The sample was blood, either unsorted or a sorted T cell fraction (not recorded which). CDR3 protein: CARFPGQTNTGELFF. CDR3 DNA sequence: TGTGCCAGATTCCCGGGACAAACGAACACCGGGGAGCTGTTTTTT.